A single sample is the source of the 24 T cell receptor beta chains below, sequenced in a study of cytomegalovirus exposure and HLA in healthy donors. PCR amplification relied on 60 Vbeta primers (plus 13 Jbeta primers). The protocol was immunoSEQ multiplex PCR, while the TCRdb copy is restricted to in-frame clones and leaves out a portion. The table records around 150,000 clones, approximately 80% of them present only once. Sample: PBMCs. All receptors come from a male donor in good health and CMV-seronegative.

This chain links TRBV7-7 with TRBJ2-1, with TRBD1 as a possible D gene (6 bases). The CDR3 spans 13 residues. The germline CDR1 and CDR2 sequences are SSHAT and FNYEAQ (reference sequence). V was cut by 5 bases and J by 5 bases, with 10 bases left in between. As DNA, the CDR3 is TGTGCCAGCAGCACCGGACAGCACAATGAGCAGTTCTTC. This codes for CASSTGQHNEQFF.

The chain links TRBV11-1 to TRBJ2-4, with 7 bases that match TRBD1. Germline values: CDR1 SGHAT, CDR2 FQDESV (reference sequence). The V gene end was trimmed by 5 bases and the J gene end by 1 base; junction bases not matched to a gene: 2. The CDR3 spans 14 residues. The CDR3 nucleotides are TGTGCCAGCAGCCCGGGACAGGCCAAAAACATTCAGTACTTC. Encoded protein: CASSPGQAKNIQYF.

The CDR3 DNA is TGTGCCAGCAGCTTACCCCTACACTCAGGGATGGACACCGGGGAGCTGTTTTTT. This sequence encodes CASSLPLHSGMDTGELFF. The gene calls are TRBV7-8 and TRBJ2-2, with a tentative D call TRBD1 (5 bases). The V and J ends lost 2 bases and 3 bases respectively, with 19 bases between them. The length of the CDR3 is 18 residues. The V gene's germline CDR1 is SGHVS and CDR2 FQNEAQ.

This chain joins TRBV18 and TRBJ1-6; 11 bases agree with TRBD1. Per the germline V gene, CDR1 is KGHSH and CDR2 is LQKENI. The J segment lost 9 bases and the V segment lost 2 bases, leaving 6 bases of the junction unmatched. The CDR3 runs to 16 residues. CDR3 sequence: CASSPGAGQGVSPLHF. CDR3 DNA sequence: TGTGCCAGCTCACCAGGGGCGGGACAGGGGGTTTCACCCCTCCACTTT.

This sequence joins TRBV19 and TRBJ1-1; D may be TRBD1 (5 bases). The CDR3 contains 14 residues. Deletions cut 8 bases from V and 4 bases from J, with 17 bases between. Germline V CDR1 and CDR2: LNHDA, SQIVND (reference sequence). CDR3 coding DNA: TGTGCCAGTCTCCAGGGTAAAGTGGGCACTGAAGCTTTCTTT. Translated, it gives CASLQGKVGTEAFF. The full variable domain, with the rest looked up from reference TRBV19 and TRBJ1-1, is DGGITQSPKYLFRKEGQNVTLSCEQNLNHDAMYWYRQDPGQGLRLIYYSQIVNDFQKGDIAEGYSVSREKKESFPLTVTSAQKNPTAFYLCASLQGKVGTEAFFGQGTRLTVV.

This chain connects TRBV2 to TRBJ1-6; unclear D gene. The CDR3 totals 13 residues. The germline V gene has CDR1 SNHLY and CDR2 FYNNEI. Deletions cut 10 bases from V and 5 bases from J, with 12 bases between. As DNA, the CDR3 is TGTGCCACCCGGAGGGTAGATAATTCACCCCTCCACTTT. It encodes CATRRVDNSPLHF.

The rearrangement joins TRBV29-1 to TRBJ2-3, with 8 bases matching TRBD2. This CDR3 has 13 residues. Trimming took 7 bases from V and 8 from J; bases not matched to a gene: 11. Per the germline V gene, CDR1 is SQVTM and CDR2 is ANQGSEA. Here the CDR3 DNA reads TGCAGCGAGGCGGGACTAGACGGGCTTACGCAGTATTTT. This translates into CSEAGLDGLTQYF.

V gene TRBV30 combines with J gene TRBJ2-2; D is perhaps TRBD1 (6 bases). From germline, CDR1 is GTSNPN and CDR2 SVGIG (reference sequence). Trimming took off 8 bases at V and 1 base at J, with 11 bases between the two ends. This CDR3 region has 13 residues. The CDR3 DNA sequence: TGTGCCGGGGTACAGGGGAACACCGGGGAGCTGTTTTTT. Translation gives CAGVQGNTGELFF.

V is TRBV19 and J is TRBJ2-7; tentatively, D is TRBD2 (6 bases). The germline gives CDR1 LNHDA, CDR2 SQIVND (reference sequence). This CDR3 comprises 13 residues. The V gene lost 9 bases and the J gene lost 4 bases, with 16 bases spanning the gap. The CDR3 reads CASTAYGGYEQYF. The CDR3 DNA is TGTGCCAGCACCGCGTATGGGGGGTACGAGCAGTACTTC.

The V call is TRBV13, the J call TRBJ1-4; 10 bases agree with TRBD1. CDR1 and CDR2 from the germline V gene are PRHDT and FYEKMQ (reference sequence). Trimming took 3 bases from V and 8 from J; bases not matched to a gene: 6. The CDR3 runs to 15 residues. CDR3 sequence: CASSFGTGDQEKLFF. The CDR3 DNA follows: TGTGCCAGCAGCTTTGGGACAGGGGATCAGGAAAAACTGTTTTTT.

V and J are TRBV11-3 and TRBJ2-5, with no clear D. CDR3 length: 13 amino acids. Trimming shortened V by 2 bases and J by 2 bases, and 6 bases separated the two germline ends. Germline V gives CDR1 SGHNT, CDR2 YENEEA. CDR3 protein: CASSLNSQETQYF. CDR3 bases: TGTGCCAGCAGCTTAAACAGTCAAGAGACCCAGTACTTC.

This sequence joins TRBV4-3 and TRBJ1-4; 10 nucleotides match TRBD1. The CDR3 is 19 residues long. V shed 0 bases, J shed 1 base, and the junction held 8 bases outside the gene matches. CDR1 is LGHNA, CDR2 YSLEER, per germline. The CDR3 DNA sequence: TGCGCCAGCAGCCAAGACGTGACAGGGGGCGCGGGAACTAATGAAAAACTGTTTTTT. The encoded protein is CASSQDVTGGAGTNEKLFF.

V gene TRBV28 combines with J gene TRBJ1-2, with TRBD1 matching 9 bases. The germline V gene has CDR1 MDHEN and CDR2 SYDVKM. V lost 5 bases to trimming and J lost 3 bases; unmatched junction nucleotides: 7. The CDR3 length is 15 residues. In DNA form, the CDR3 reads TGTGCCAGCAGTCAGGACAGGGGCGCCTACTATGGCTACACCTTC. Translation gives CASSQDRGAYYGYTF.

V gene TRBV6-6 combines with J gene TRBJ2-5; 7 bases fit TRBD1. Germline V gives CDR1 MNHNY, CDR2 SVGAGI (reference sequence). The ends lost 6 bases at V and 5 bases at J; junction bases unmatched: 9. The CDR3 has 14 amino acids. The CDR3 nucleotides are TGTGCCAGCAGCTCGACAGGGATGCAGGAGACCCAGTACTTC. Protein product: CASSSTGMQETQYF.

This clone was picked up a small number of times. Written as DNA, the CDR3 is TGTGCCAGCAGCCCGGGGACTTCTTACGAGCAGTACTTC. Residues: CASSPGTSYEQYF. The gene calls are TRBV13 and TRBJ2-7; a possible D gene is TRBD2 (6 bases). CDR3 size: 13 residues. Trimming cost V 5 bases and J 4 bases, with 12 bases left between them. Looked up from germline, CDR1 is PRHDT and CDR2 is FYEKMQ (reference sequence). The full variable domain, completed using reference TRBV13 and TRBJ2-7, is AAGVIQSPRHLIKEKRETATLKCYPIPRHDTVYWYQQGPGQDPQFLISFYEKMQSDKGSIPDRFSAQQFSDYHSELNMSSLELGDSALYFCASSPGTSYEQYFGPGTRLTVT.

The rearrangement uses TRBV2 and TRBJ2-6; 12 bases align to TRBD2. With V trimmed by 9 bases and J by 0 bases, 3 bases remained unmatched. The CDR3 length is 16 residues. CDR1 is SNHLY and CDR2 is FYNNEI in the germline V gene. The CDR3 coding sequence is TGTGCCAGAGGGACTAGCGGGTACTCTGGGGCCAACGTCCTGACTTTC. This encodes CARGTSGYSGANVLTF.

The genes are TRBV2 and TRBJ2-5; TRBD1 matches at 8 bases. V gave up 7 bases and J gave up 5 bases; unmatched junction bases: 12. The length of the CDR3 is 15 residues. Germline CDR1 is SNHLY and CDR2 is FYNNEI. The CDR3 reads CASTPLTGGGETQYF. For the CDR3, the DNA is TGTGCCAGCACCCCCCTTACAGGGGGAGGTGAGACCCAGTACTTC.

The chain couples TRBV4-1 to TRBJ2-7; TRBD1 matches at 11 bases. V shed 1 base and J 8 bases; nucleotides not matched to a gene: 10. This CDR3 has 16 residues. CDR1 and CDR2 from the germline V gene are MGHRA and YSYEKL. CDR3 amino acids: CASSQGHGTGGYQQYF. Here the CDR3 DNA reads TGCGCCAGCAGCCAAGGCCACGGGACAGGGGGGTATCAGCAGTACTTC.

The DNA of the CDR3 is TGTGCCAGCAGCGTAGGGGGGGGAGTGTTGGGAAACACCATATATTTT. This codes for CASSVGGGVLGNTIYF. V and J are TRBV9 and TRBJ1-3, with D possibly being TRBD1 (5 bases). This CDR3 region has 16 residues. The V end was cut by 0 bases, the J end by 4 bases, with 14 bases between. Germline V gives CDR1 SGDLS, CDR2 YYNGEE.

This clone was observed once. The J gene is TRBJ1-6, the V gene TRBV27; D gene ambiguous. Trimming pared 9 bases from V and 9 bases from J, leaving 18 bases between. The germline gives CDR1 MNHEY, CDR2 SMNVEV (reference sequence). This CDR3 is 14 amino acids long. The DNA for the CDR3 is TGTGCCAGTAAGGACGGGAATTCCCTTTCACCCCTCCACTTT. This gives the protein CASKDGNSLSPLHF.

The CDR3 DNA reads TGTGCCAGCAGTTACTCGGGCAGTATTATCGACACCATATATTTT. Its translation: CASSYSGSIIDTIYF. The chain joins TRBV6-6 to TRBJ1-3; D ambiguous. The CDR3 length is 15 residues. Trimming cost V 0 bases and J 8 bases, with 14 bases left between them. Per the germline V gene, CDR1 is MNHNY and CDR2 is SVGAGI (reference sequence).

CDR3 sequence reads: CASSPGGDQPQHF. The DNA of the CDR3 is TGTGCCAGCTCACCAGGGGGCGATCAGCCCCAGCATTTT. The chain uses TRBV18 and TRBJ1-5; possible D gene TRBD1, 6 bases. CDR3 size: 13 residues. Germline V gene lookup returns CDR1 KGHSH and CDR2 LQKENI. V lost 2 bases and J lost 5, with 7 bases in between.

This clone was picked up a small number of times. J is TRBJ1-2 and V is TRBV4-1, with a possible D match to TRBD1 (5 bases). V lost 4 bases, J lost 5 bases, and 11 bases lay in between. Germline assignment: CDR1 MGHRA and CDR2 YSYEKL. This CDR3 spans 13 amino acids. DNA of the CDR3: TGCGCCAGCAGCCCGCGGGGGAGATATGGCTACACCTTC. Amino acid sequence: CASSPRGRYGYTF.

This CDR3 reads CASSHRDSSYGYTF. The CDR3, as DNA: TGTGCCAGCAGTCATCGGGACAGCAGCTATGGCTACACCTTC. The chain has TRBV7-8 and TRBJ1-2, with 7 bases identical to TRBD1. Losses at the gene ends were 6 bases for V and 4 bases for J; bases not matched to a gene: 8. This CDR3 region has 14 residues. Germline V gene sequence: CDR1 SGHVS, CDR2 FQNEAQ.